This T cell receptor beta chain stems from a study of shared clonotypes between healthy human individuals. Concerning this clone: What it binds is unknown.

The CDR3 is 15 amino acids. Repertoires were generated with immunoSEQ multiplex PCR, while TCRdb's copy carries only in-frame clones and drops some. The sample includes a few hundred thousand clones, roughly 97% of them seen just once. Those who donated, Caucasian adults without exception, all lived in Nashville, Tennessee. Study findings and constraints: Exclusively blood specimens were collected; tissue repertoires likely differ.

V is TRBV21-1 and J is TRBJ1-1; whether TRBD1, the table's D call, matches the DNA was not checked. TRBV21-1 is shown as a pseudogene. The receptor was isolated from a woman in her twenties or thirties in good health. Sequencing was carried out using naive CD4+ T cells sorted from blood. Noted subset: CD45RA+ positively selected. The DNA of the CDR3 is TGTGCCAGCAGGGGGGGGACAGGGCACCACACTGAAGCTTTCTTT. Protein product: CASRGGTGHHTEAFF.